The rows below give T cell receptor beta chains drawn from one sample of a study of shared clonotypes between healthy human individuals. Method: immunoSEQ multiplex PCR; TCRdb's copy keeps in-frame clones and lacks some. The table shows around 2,000,000 clones, with roughly 96% occurring only once. The sample consisted of naive CD4+ T cells sorted from blood. The source is a young man in good health. Both conserved end residues are part of each CDR3. The D gene is left open where the match is weak. The size entry is marked missing in some rows and otherwise reads once, few, many or a size class.

V gene: TRBV19; D gene: NA; J gene: TRBJ1-6; clone size: few; CDR3 protein: CASSMVNSPLHF; CDR3 DNA: TGTGCCAGTAGTATGGTGAATTCACCCCTCCACTTT
V gene: TRBV6-5; D gene: NA; J gene: TRBJ2-4; clone size: NA; CDR3 protein: CASSRRVANIQYF; CDR3 DNA: TGTGCCAGCAGTCGGCGGGTAGCCAACATTCAGTACTTC
V gene: TRBV5-6; D gene: NA; J gene: TRBJ2-3; clone size: NA; CDR3 protein: CASSFDRTDTQYF; CDR3 DNA: TGTGCCAGCAGCTTTGACCGCACAGATACGCAGTATTTT
V gene: TRBV5-1; D gene: NA; J gene: TRBJ2-3; clone size: NA; CDR3 protein: CASSSTSGLTDTQYF; CDR3 DNA: TGCGCCAGCAGCTCGACTTCTGGACTCACAGATACGCAGTATTTT
V gene: TRBV28; D gene: NA; J gene: TRBJ1-5; clone size: NA; CDR3 protein: CASSPFGEGTKYSNQPQHF; CDR3 DNA: TGTGCCAGCAGTCCCTTTGGGGAGGGGACGAAATATAGCAATCAGCCCCAGCATTTT
V gene: TRBV30; D gene: NA; J gene: TRBJ1-2; clone size: NA; CDR3 protein: CAWMGDSLNYGYTF; CDR3 DNA: TGTGCCTGGATGGGAGACAGCCTGAACTATGGCTACACCTTC
V gene: TRBV11-2; D gene: NA; J gene: TRBJ2-5; clone size: once; CDR3 protein: CASSFPAGLQETQYF; CDR3 DNA: TGTGCCAGCAGCTTCCCAGCGGGTCTACAAGAGACCCAGTACTTC
V gene: TRBV6-5; D gene: NA; J gene: TRBJ1-2; clone size: NA; CDR3 protein: CASKKQPADGYTF; CDR3 DNA: TGTGCCTCGAAGAAGCAACCCGCGGATGGCTACACCTTC
V gene: TRBV13; D gene: NA; J gene: TRBJ1-6; clone size: NA; CDR3 protein: CASGEGYLRSPLHF; CDR3 DNA: TGTGCCAGTGGGGAAGGGTACCTTCGGTCACCCCTCCACTTT
V gene: TRBV7-2; D gene: NA; J gene: TRBJ2-7; clone size: NA; CDR3 protein: CASSLRLSSYEQYF; CDR3 DNA: TGTGCCAGCAGCTTAAGACTAAGCTCCTACGAGCAGTACTTC
V gene: TRBV6-6; D gene: TRBD1; J gene: TRBJ1-6; clone size: NA; CDR3 protein: CASRTGYNSPLHF; CDR3 DNA: TGTGCCAGCAGGACAGGGTATAATTCACCCCTCCACTTT
V gene: TRBV19; D gene: NA; J gene: TRBJ1-5; clone size: NA; CDR3 protein: CASSMGLGNQPQHF; CDR3 DNA: TGTGCCAGTAGTATGGGATTGGGCAATCAGCCCCAGCATTTT
V gene: TRBV7-9; D gene: NA; J gene: TRBJ1-5; clone size: NA; CDR3 protein: CASSLVFNQPQHF; CDR3 DNA: TGTGCCAGCAGCTTAGTCTTTAATCAGCCCCAGCATTTT
V gene: TRBV18; D gene: NA; J gene: TRBJ2-7; clone size: NA; CDR3 protein: CASSSGTVYEQYF; CDR3 DNA: TGTGCCAGCTCATCAGGGACTGTTTACGAGCAGTACTTC
V gene: TRBV6-1; D gene: NA; J gene: TRBJ1-2; clone size: NA; CDR3 protein: CASSASPTGPYGYTF; CDR3 DNA: TGTGCCAGCAGTGCTAGTCCGACAGGTCCCTATGGCTACACCTTC
V gene: TRBV19; D gene: TRBD1; J gene: TRBJ1-5; clone size: NA; CDR3 protein: CASRDSDTPQHF; CDR3 DNA: TGTGCCAGCAGGGACAGCGATACGCCCCAGCATTTT
V gene: TRBV10-3; D gene: TRBD1; J gene: TRBJ2-7; clone size: NA; CDR3 protein: CAISEQGTGEYF; CDR3 DNA: TGTGCCATCAGTGAGCAAGGGACAGGGGAGTACTTC
V gene: TRBV14; D gene: NA; J gene: TRBJ2-3; clone size: NA; CDR3 protein: CASSPTPGQPPGDTQYF; CDR3 DNA: TGTGCCAGCAGCCCTACACCTGGACAGCCTCCGGGAGATACGCAGTATTTT
V gene: TRBV5-1; D gene: NA; J gene: TRBJ1-2; clone size: NA; CDR3 protein: CASSRDVGNYGYTF; CDR3 DNA: TGCGCCAGCAGCAGGGACGTGGGTAACTATGGCTACACCTTC
V gene: TRBV4-1; D gene: TRBD2; J gene: TRBJ2-3; clone size: NA; CDR3 protein: CASSLPRGRVFF; CDR3 DNA: TGCGCCAGCAGCCTTCCCCGCGGGAGGGTATTTTTT
V gene: TRBV13; D gene: NA; J gene: TRBJ1-2; clone size: NA; CDR3 protein: CASSFTNEWLQTF; CDR3 DNA: TGTGCCAGCAGCTTTACGAATGAATGGCTACAAACCTTC
V gene: TRBV6-1; D gene: NA; J gene: TRBJ1-2; clone size: NA; CDR3 protein: CASSTALAGPYGYTF; CDR3 DNA: TGTGCCAGCAGCACCGCCCTGGCAGGGCCCTATGGCTACACCTTC
V gene: TRBV18; D gene: TRBD1; J gene: TRBJ2-3; clone size: NA; CDR3 protein: CASSPGTGGSGDTQYF; CDR3 DNA: TGTGCCAGCTCACCCGGGACAGGGGGTTCGGGAGATACGCAGTATTTT
V gene: TRBV30; D gene: NA; J gene: TRBJ1-6; clone size: NA; CDR3 protein: CAWSVRRGAANSPLHF; CDR3 DNA: TGTGCCTGGAGTGTACGACGGGGGGCAGCAAATTCACCCCTCCACTTT
V gene: TRBV10-3; D gene: NA; J gene: TRBJ2-7; clone size: NA; CDR3 protein: CAISESRYEQYF; CDR3 DNA: TGTGCCATCAGTGAGTCGAGGTACGAGCAGTACTTC
V gene: TRBV30; D gene: NA; J gene: TRBJ2-4; clone size: NA; CDR3 protein: CAWSGTNKNIQYF; CDR3 DNA: TGTGCCTGGTCCGGGACCAACAAAAACATTCAGTACTTC
V gene: TRBV6-1; D gene: NA; J gene: TRBJ1-5; clone size: once; CDR3 protein: CATNTGFVNQPQHF; CDR3 DNA: TGTGCCACCAATACAGGGTTTGTCAATCAGCCCCAGCATTTT
V gene: TRBV5-1; D gene: NA; J gene: TRBJ2-5; clone size: NA; CDR3 protein: CASSLGGYQETQYF; CDR3 DNA: TGCGCCAGCAGCTTGGGGGGGTACCAAGAGACCCAGTACTTC
V gene: TRBV6-6; D gene: NA; J gene: TRBJ1-5; clone size: NA; CDR3 protein: CASSSPQRGNNQPQHF; CDR3 DNA: TGTGCCAGCAGTTCCCCCCAGAGGGGTAACAATCAGCCCCAGCATTTT
V gene: TRBV6-6; D gene: TRBD1; J gene: TRBJ2-5; clone size: NA; CDR3 protein: CASGSTGGRETQYF; CDR3 DNA: TGTGCCAGCGGATCGACAGGGGGCCGAGAGACCCAGTACTTC
V gene: TRBV5-1; D gene: NA; J gene: TRBJ1-6; clone size: few; CDR3 protein: CASSLAGQGRSPLHF; CDR3 DNA: TGCGCCAGCAGCTTGGCCGGGCAGGGTAGGTCACCCCTCCACTTT
V gene: TRBV5-4; D gene: NA; J gene: TRBJ1-2; clone size: NA; CDR3 protein: CASSLDRVDYGYTF; CDR3 DNA: TGTGCCAGCAGCTTGGACAGGGTGGACTATGGCTACACCTTC
V gene: TRBV18; D gene: NA; J gene: TRBJ1-1; clone size: once; CDR3 protein: CASSPPLSEATEAFF; CDR3 DNA: TGTGCCAGCTCACCCCCCCTGTCGGAGGCCACTGAAGCTTTCTTT
V gene: TRBV5-1; D gene: NA; J gene: TRBJ2-1; clone size: NA; CDR3 protein: CASSLAQNNEQFF; CDR3 DNA: TGCGCCAGCAGCTTGGCCCAGAACAATGAGCAGTTCTTC
V gene: TRBV19; D gene: NA; J gene: TRBJ1-5; clone size: NA; CDR3 protein: CASIREAGTQPQHF; CDR3 DNA: TGTGCCAGTATCAGGGAGGCCGGGACTCAGCCCCAGCATTTT
V gene: TRBV7-2; D gene: TRBD1; J gene: TRBJ2-1; clone size: few; CDR3 protein: CASSLDRGSYNEQFF; CDR3 DNA: TGTGCCAGCAGCTTAGACAGGGGCTCCTACAATGAGCAGTTCTTC
V gene: TRBV10-3; D gene: NA; J gene: TRBJ1-1; clone size: NA; CDR3 protein: CASSYSNILNTEAFF; CDR3 DNA: TGTGCCAGCAGTTACTCGAACATACTGAACACTGAAGCTTTCTTT
V gene: TRBV7-2; D gene: NA; J gene: TRBJ2-5; clone size: NA; CDR3 protein: CASTRGAGRLMETQYF; CDR3 DNA: TGTGCCAGCACCCGTGGGGCGGGACGCTTGATGGAGACCCAGTACTTC
V gene: TRBV5-1; D gene: NA; J gene: TRBJ1-6; clone size: NA; CDR3 protein: CASSYSFNSPLHF; CDR3 DNA: TGCGCCAGCAGTTACAGCTTTAATTCACCCCTCCACTTT
V gene: TRBV5-6; D gene: TRBD1; J gene: TRBJ2-2; clone size: NA; CDR3 protein: CASSPADRATGELFF; CDR3 DNA: TGTGCCAGCAGTCCCGCTGACAGGGCCACCGGGGAGCTGTTTTTT
V gene: TRBV28; D gene: NA; J gene: TRBJ1-4; clone size: NA; CDR3 protein: CASTLGKEKLFF; CDR3 DNA: TGTGCCAGCACCCTAGGGAAAGAAAAACTGTTTTTT
V gene: TRBV7-9; D gene: NA; J gene: TRBJ2-5; clone size: NA; CDR3 protein: CASSSQGGAETQYF; CDR3 DNA: TGTGCCAGCAGCTCCCAGGGGGGTGCAGAGACCCAGTACTTC
V gene: TRBV6-5; D gene: NA; J gene: TRBJ2-7; clone size: once; CDR3 protein: CASSYSGKAYEQYF; CDR3 DNA: TGTGCCAGCAGTTACTCTGGCAAAGCCTACGAGCAGTACTTC
V gene: TRBV13; D gene: NA; J gene: TRBJ2-3; clone size: NA; CDR3 protein: CASSPPVRLVTQYF; CDR3 DNA: TGTGCCAGCAGCCCACCGGTTAGACTAGTGACGCAGTATTTT
V gene: TRBV10-3; D gene: NA; J gene: TRBJ2-3; clone size: NA; CDR3 protein: CAISEHQGITDTQYF; CDR3 DNA: TGTGCCATCAGTGAGCATCAGGGAATCACAGATACGCAGTATTTT
V gene: TRBV11-2; D gene: NA; J gene: TRBJ1-4; clone size: NA; CDR3 protein: CASSATGTTNEKLFF; CDR3 DNA: TGTGCCAGCAGCGCTACGGGTACTACTAATGAAAAACTGTTTTTT
V gene: TRBV28; D gene: TRBD2; J gene: TRBJ2-3; clone size: NA; CDR3 protein: CASSQPGLATDTQYF; CDR3 DNA: TGTGCCAGCAGTCAGCCGGGACTAGCCACAGATACGCAGTATTTT
V gene: TRBV5-6; D gene: TRBD2; J gene: TRBJ2-7; clone size: NA; CDR3 protein: CASSRGTSGSEQYF; CDR3 DNA: TGTGCCAGCAGCCGGGGGACTAGCGGGAGCGAGCAGTACTTC
V gene: TRBV29-1; D gene: NA; J gene: TRBJ2-3; clone size: NA; CDR3 protein: CSVGTDRTNTDTQYF; CDR3 DNA: TGCAGCGTTGGGACAGACCGTACAAACACAGATACGCAGTATTTT
V gene: TRBV18; D gene: NA; J gene: TRBJ2-2; clone size: NA; CDR3 protein: CASSLRTSIRNTGELFF; CDR3 DNA: TGTGCCAGCTCACTACGGACATCGATTAGAAACACCGGGGAGCTGTTTTTT